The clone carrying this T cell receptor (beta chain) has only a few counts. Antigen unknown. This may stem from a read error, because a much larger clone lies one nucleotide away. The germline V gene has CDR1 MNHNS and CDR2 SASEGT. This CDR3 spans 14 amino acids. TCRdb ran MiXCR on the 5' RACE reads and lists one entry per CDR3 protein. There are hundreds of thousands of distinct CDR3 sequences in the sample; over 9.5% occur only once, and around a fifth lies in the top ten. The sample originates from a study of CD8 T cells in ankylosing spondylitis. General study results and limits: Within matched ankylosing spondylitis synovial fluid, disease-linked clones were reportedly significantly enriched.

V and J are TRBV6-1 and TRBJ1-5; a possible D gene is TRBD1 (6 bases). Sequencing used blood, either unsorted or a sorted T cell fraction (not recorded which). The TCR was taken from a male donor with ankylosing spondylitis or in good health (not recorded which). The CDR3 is CASRGQNSNQHQHF. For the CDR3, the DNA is TGTGCCAGCCGAGGACAGAATAGCAATCAGCACCAGCATTTT.